The 16 T cell receptor beta chains below were found in one sample sequenced in a study of OX40 agonist ivuxolimab in advanced cancers. Libraries were prepared through the immunoSEQ multiplex PCR assay. As stored in TCRdb, this immuneACCESS dataset retains in-frame rearrangements with V and J assigned. A fraction of the clones does not appear; measured against another copy, unresolved V genes explain less than half of the discrepancy, and the remainder lacks a known reason. Counted in this sample were about 46,000 clones; 88% of them appeared once. Around half of the sample is held by the ten biggest clonotypes. Here the sequenced sample was CD4+ or CD8+ T cells sorted from blood, taken in a trial of the OX40 agonist ivuxolimab. The receptors here all came from an adult with an advanced solid tumor such as melanoma, head and neck, liver or kidney cancer.

This clone was picked up one time. This chain links TRBV5-6 with TRBJ2-3; a possible D gene is TRBD2 (6 bases). V lost 0 bases and J lost 1, with 6 bases in between. This CDR3 spans 14 amino acids. Germline loops: CDR1 SGHDT, CDR2 YYEEEE. CDR3 sequence: CASSLGGGTDTQYF. CDR3 DNA: TGTGCCAGCAGCTTGGGGGGGGGCACAGATACGCAGTATTTT.

V is TRBV6-6 and J is TRBJ2-7; 9 bases align to TRBD1. The CDR3 is 14 amino acids. Germline CDR1 is MNHNY and CDR2 is SVGAGI (reference sequence). V was clipped by 4 bases and J by 7 bases; unmatched bases: 8. CDR3 sequence (DNA): TGTGCCAGCAGTTCGGCACAGGGGGCTTGGGAGCAGTACTTC. Encoded protein: CASSSAQGAWEQYF.

The rearrangement links TRBV5-5 to TRBJ2-7; D not resolved. Trimming removed 3 bases from V and 2 bases from J, with 3 bases in between. CDR3 size: 11 residues. Per germline, CDR1 SGHKS and CDR2 YYEKEE (reference sequence). CDR3 protein: CASSYAYEQYF. For the CDR3, the DNA is TGTGCCAGCAGCTACGCCTACGAGCAGTACTTC.

This rearrangement joins TRBV2 to TRBJ1-6; D is perhaps TRBD1 (5 bases). In germline, CDR1 is SNHLY, CDR2 FYNNEI. The CDR3 has 11 residues. V shed 5 bases and J shed 9 bases, with 5 bases lying between them. DNA of the CDR3: TGTGCCAGCAGTCAGGGTTCACCCCTCCACTTT. Translation: CASSQGSPLHF. Combining the CDR3 with reference TRBV2 and TRBJ1-6 gives the whole variable domain EPEVTQTPSHQVTQMGQEVILRCVPISNHLYFYWYRQILGQKVEFLVSFYNNEISEKSEIFDDQFSVERPDGSNFTLKIRSTKLEDSAMYFCASSQGSPLHFGNGTRLTVT.

In the case of this clone: The junction does not match germline at one end; this may be a read error. The chain is built from TRBV30 and TRBJ1-3, with D uncertain. CDR1 is GTSNPN, CDR2 SVGIG, per germline (reference sequence). The CDR3 contains 12 residues. CDR3: CAGRVTGNTIYF. The CDR3 coding sequence is TGTGCCGGGAGGGTTACTGGAAACACCATATATTTT.

The V and J genes are TRBV7-9 and TRBJ1-1, with a weak D call TRBD1 (5 bases). CDR3 length: 19 amino acids. Germline V CDR1 and CDR2: SEHNR, FQNEAQ (reference sequence). The V end was cut by 3 bases, the J end by 5 bases, with 28 bases between. The CDR3 protein is CASSFRAATRDHLGTEAFF. The CDR3 DNA follows: TGTGCCAGCAGCTTTAGAGCGGCAACCCGGGACCACCTCGGGACTGAAGCTTTCTTT.

V is TRBV10-3 and J is TRBJ2-7; either TRBD1 or TRBD2 may fit D (5 bases each). CDR3 length: 15 residues. The V gene's germline CDR1 is ENHRY and CDR2 SYGVKD. V lost 3 bases and J 4 bases, leaving 16 bases between the germline ends. The DNA of the CDR3 is TGTGCCATCAGTGAAAATGTTGGGACCGTATACGAGCAGTACTTC. This sequence encodes CAISENVGTVYEQYF.

V usage is TRBV5-1 and J usage is TRBJ2-3; a possible D gene is TRBD1 (6 bases). V lost 3 bases to trimming and J lost 7 bases, with 12 bases between them. This CDR3 spans 13 amino acids. CDR1 and CDR2 (germline): SGHRS, YFSETQ. CDR3 DNA: TGCGCCAGCAGCTGGGGGCAGGTAAATACGCAGTATTTT. Translating gives CASSWGQVNTQYF. Full variable domain (remainder filled in from reference TRBV5-1 and TRBJ2-3): KAGVTQTPRYLIKTRGQQVTLSCSPISGHRSVSWYQQTPGQGLQFLFEYFSETQRNKGNFPGRFSGRQFSNSRSEMNVSTLELGDSALYLCASSWGQVNTQYFGPGTRLTVL.

The J gene is TRBJ1-2, the V gene TRBV7-9, with 9 bases lining up with TRBD1. V dropped 5 bases and J dropped 7; count of bases not matched to a gene: 11. Germline-derived CDR1 and CDR2 are SEHNR and FQNEAQ (reference sequence). This CDR3 contains 15 residues. The CDR3 sequence: CASSRQAQGAGGYTF. The CDR3 region has the DNA TGTGCCAGCAGCCGACAAGCACAGGGGGCGGGTGGCTACACCTTC. The full variable domain, completed using reference TRBV7-9 and TRBJ1-2, is DTGVSQNPRHKITKRGQNVTFRCDPISEHNRLYWYRQTLGQGPEFLTYFQNEAQLEKSRLLSDRFSAERPKGSFSTLEIQRTEQGDSAMYLCASSRQAQGAGGYTFGSGTRLTVV.

J is TRBJ1-2 and V is TRBV13; 7 positions match TRBD1. Germline V gives CDR1 PRHDT, CDR2 FYEKMQ (reference sequence). The V and J ends lost 5 bases and 1 base, in that order; junction bases with no gene match: 7. The CDR3 is made up of 15 amino acids. CDR3 loop: CASSKMGQSNYGYTF. CDR3 sequence (DNA): TGTGCCAGCAGCAAAATGGGACAGAGTAACTATGGCTACACCTTC.

In this sample, this clone turned up a few times. The V gene is TRBV6-1, the J gene TRBJ1-2; TRBD1 matches at 7 bases. V trimming: 6 bases; J trimming: 0 bases; junction bases outside the gene matches: 4. The CDR3 has 14 residues. Germline CDR1 and CDR2: MNHNS and SASEGT. CDR3 coding DNA: TGTGCCAGCAGGCCGACAGGGACTAACTATGGCTACACCTTC. Its translation: CASRPTGTNYGYTF.

This sequence joins TRBV6-5 and TRBJ2-3; 9 bases are shared with TRBD1. The CDR3 runs 16 residues. J gave up 1 base and V 1 base, and 3 bases lay outside the gene matches. CDR1 and CDR2 (germline): MNHEY, SVGAGI. In DNA form, the CDR3 reads TGTGCCAGCAGTTACTGGAGACAGGGGGGCACAGATACGCAGTATTTT. Translation: CASSYWRQGGTDTQYF.

The V gene is TRBV7-9, the J gene TRBJ2-1; TRBD1 might be the D (5 bases). CDR3 length equals 14 residues. V lost 1 base, J lost 8 bases, and 12 bases lay in between. Germline-derived CDR1 and CDR2 are SEHNR and FQNEAQ (reference sequence). The CDR3 DNA is TGTGCCAGCAGCTTAGGGGGCGGAAGCTATGAGCAGTTCTTC. Its protein product is CASSLGGGSYEQFF.

The CDR3 loop reads CASSFTSGSRYEQYF. The DNA of the CDR3 is TGTGCCAGCAGTTTCACTAGCGGGAGCCGCTACGAGCAGTACTTC. The gene calls are TRBV28 and TRBJ2-7; 11 bases line up with TRBD2. Germline CDR1 and CDR2: MDHEN and SYDVKM. The CDR3 loop spans 15 amino acids. The J segment lost 3 bases and the V segment lost 3 bases, leaving 4 bases of the junction unmatched.

This clone was seen a few times. The gene calls are TRBV7-2 and TRBJ2-7, with D unresolved. Germline CDR1 and CDR2: SGHTA and FQGNSA. Trimming stripped 3 bases from V and 4 bases from J, with 10 bases between. This CDR3 has 13 amino acids. This CDR3 reads CASSLPQAYEQYF. The DNA for the CDR3 is TGTGCCAGCAGCTTGCCGCAGGCGTACGAGCAGTACTTC.

This clone was picked up one time. The germline gene is not matched at one end of the junction; a read error may be the cause. The V and J genes are TRBV2 and TRBJ1-2; a possible D gene is TRBD1 (5 bases). The germline gives CDR1 SNHLY, CDR2 FYNNEI. The CDR3 has 14 amino acids. The CDR3 bases are TGTGCCAGCAGCGAAGGAGGCAGGGTAGAGGGCTACACCTTC. It is translated as CASSEGGRVEGYTF.